The clone carrying this T cell receptor (beta chain) was seen at least ten times. Sequencing was performed with immunoSEQ multiplex PCR; in TCRdb, only in-frame clones are kept and a portion is missing. The repertoire holds some 48,000 clones, with 85% to 90% as singletons. This entry belongs to a study of blood T cell repertoires in COVID-19. As for the study in general: Donors in the United States, Italy and Spain gave samples during acute or convalescent COVID-19. From T cells, B-cell-depleted T cells, or PBMCs came the material, which was cDNA or gDNA.

The CDR3 is 16 residues long. Trimming removed 1 base at V and 1 base at J, with 13 bases between. Germline assignment: CDR1 MNHNS and CDR2 SASEGT. This chain connects TRBV6-1 to TRBJ2-5, with D possibly matching TRBD1 (6 bases). Sequenced material: peripheral blood. The TCR comes from an older woman with acute or convalescent COVID-19. The CDR3 coding sequence is TGTGCCAGCAGTGAAGGTTCGGTCAGGGGCCAAGAGACCCAGTACTTC. Translated, it gives CASSEGSVRGQETQYF.